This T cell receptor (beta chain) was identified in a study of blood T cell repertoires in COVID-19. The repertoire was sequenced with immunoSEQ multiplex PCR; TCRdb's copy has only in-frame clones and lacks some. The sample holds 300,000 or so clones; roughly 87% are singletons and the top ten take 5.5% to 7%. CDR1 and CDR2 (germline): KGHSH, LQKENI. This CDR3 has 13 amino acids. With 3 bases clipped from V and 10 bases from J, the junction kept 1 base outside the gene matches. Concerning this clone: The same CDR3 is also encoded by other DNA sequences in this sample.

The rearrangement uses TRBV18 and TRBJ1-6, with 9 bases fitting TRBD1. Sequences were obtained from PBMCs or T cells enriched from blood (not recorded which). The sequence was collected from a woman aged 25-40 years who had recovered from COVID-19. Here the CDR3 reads CASSPDRGSPLHF. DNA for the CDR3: TGTGCCAGCTCACCCGACAGGGGGTCACCCCTCCACTTT. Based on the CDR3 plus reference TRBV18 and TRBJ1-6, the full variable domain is NAGVMQNPRHLVRRRGQEARLRCSPMKGHSHVYWYRQLPEEGLKFMVYLQKENIIDESGMPKERFSAEFPKEGPSILRIQQVVRGDSAAYFCASSPDRGSPLHFGNGTRLTVT.